This T cell receptor beta chain was captured in a study of T cell responses to AZD1222 COVID-19 vaccine. Regarding the study as a whole: Nearly half of spike-specific TCRs reportedly target variant regions that are unmutated in the B.1.351 and B.1.1.7 variants.

TCRdb keeps only in-frame clones here, not all; method: immunoSEQ multiplex PCR. The sample has about 140,000 clones; roughly 89% are singletons. As regards this clone: The antigen remains undetermined.

Between the trimmed V and J ends, which lost 3 bases and 0 bases, there was a span of 15 bases. Germline CDR1 reads SGHDT; CDR2 reads YYEEEE. The CDR3 runs to 16 residues. The sequences come from peripheral blood, collected on day 0 of AZD1222 vaccination. The TCR was taken from an adult in good health. The chain has TRBV5-6 and TRBJ1-2; D is possibly TRBD1 (6 bases). This chain's CDR3 is CASSSDVGGANYGYTF. For the CDR3, the DNA is TGTGCCAGCAGCTCGGACGTGGGGGGCGCTAACTATGGCTACACCTTC.